Included here is one TCR beta chain sequence, with context. Its matching antigen is unknown. The data stem from a study of T cells expressing NK-cell markers. The germline V gene encodes CDR1 MNHEY and CDR2 SVGAGI. The CDR3 consists of 17 residues. Study observations and caveats: As a fraction of CD8+ T cells, dominant NKG2C+ clonotypes reached roughly 1.0-7.5% in more than five donors.

TCRdb reprocessed the 5' RACE reads and stores each CDR3 protein as one record, lacking DNA. In total, the table holds some 140,000 distinct CDR3 sequences. The TCR comes from a woman between 45 and 60 years old in good health. Input material: blood T cells: a sorted CD56 or NKG2C T cell subset, CD4+ or CD8+ T cells, or bulk PBMC T cells (not recorded which). The chain couples TRBV6-5 to TRBJ2-1; TCRdb outputs TRBD1, but without DNA this stays unchecked. CDR3 protein: CASSLRPKRTAYNEQFF.